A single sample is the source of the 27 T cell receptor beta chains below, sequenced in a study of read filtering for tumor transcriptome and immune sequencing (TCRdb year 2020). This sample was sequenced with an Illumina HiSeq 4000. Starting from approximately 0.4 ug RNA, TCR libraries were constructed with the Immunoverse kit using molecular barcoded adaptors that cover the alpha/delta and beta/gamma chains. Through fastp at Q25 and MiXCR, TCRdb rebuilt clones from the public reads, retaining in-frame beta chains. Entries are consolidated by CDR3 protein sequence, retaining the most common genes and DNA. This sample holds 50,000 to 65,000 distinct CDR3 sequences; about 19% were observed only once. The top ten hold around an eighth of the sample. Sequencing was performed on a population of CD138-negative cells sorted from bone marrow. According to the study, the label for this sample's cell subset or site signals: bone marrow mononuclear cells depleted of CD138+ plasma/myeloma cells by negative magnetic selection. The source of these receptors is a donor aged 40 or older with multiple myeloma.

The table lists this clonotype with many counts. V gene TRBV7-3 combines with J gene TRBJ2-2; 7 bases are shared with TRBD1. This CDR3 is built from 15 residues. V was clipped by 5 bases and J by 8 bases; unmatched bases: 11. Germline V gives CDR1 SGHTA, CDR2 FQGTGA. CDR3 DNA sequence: TGTGCCAGCAGCCTCCTCGGACAGGCGGAGGGGGAGCTGTTTTTT. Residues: CASSLLGQAEGELFF.

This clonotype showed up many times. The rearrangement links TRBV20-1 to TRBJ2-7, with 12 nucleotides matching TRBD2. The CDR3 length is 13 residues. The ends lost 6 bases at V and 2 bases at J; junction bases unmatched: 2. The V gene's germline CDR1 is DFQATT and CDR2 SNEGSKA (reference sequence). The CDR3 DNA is TGCAGTGCCGGACTAGCGGGACCCTACGAGCAGTACTTC. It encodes CSAGLAGPYEQYF.

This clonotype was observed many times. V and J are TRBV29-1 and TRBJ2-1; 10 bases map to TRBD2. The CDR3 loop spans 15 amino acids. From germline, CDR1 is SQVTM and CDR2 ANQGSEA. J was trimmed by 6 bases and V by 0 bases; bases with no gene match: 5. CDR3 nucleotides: TGCAGCGTTGAAGATCTTTGGACTAGCGGCAATGAGCAGTTCTTC. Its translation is CSVEDLWTSGNEQFF.

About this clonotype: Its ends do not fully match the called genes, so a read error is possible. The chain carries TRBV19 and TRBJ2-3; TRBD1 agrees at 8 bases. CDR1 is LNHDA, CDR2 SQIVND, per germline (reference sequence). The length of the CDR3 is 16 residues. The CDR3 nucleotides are TGTGCCAGTAGTATGATGACAGGGGCTAGCACAGGTACGCAGTATTTT. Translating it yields CASSMMTGASTGTQYF.

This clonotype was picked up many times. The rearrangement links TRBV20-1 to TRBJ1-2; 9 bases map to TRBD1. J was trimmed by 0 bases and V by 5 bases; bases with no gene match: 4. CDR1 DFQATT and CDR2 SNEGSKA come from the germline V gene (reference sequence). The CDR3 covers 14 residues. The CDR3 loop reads CSAPTGGTNYGYTF. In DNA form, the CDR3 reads TGCAGTGCTCCGACAGGGGGAACTAACTATGGCTACACCTTC.

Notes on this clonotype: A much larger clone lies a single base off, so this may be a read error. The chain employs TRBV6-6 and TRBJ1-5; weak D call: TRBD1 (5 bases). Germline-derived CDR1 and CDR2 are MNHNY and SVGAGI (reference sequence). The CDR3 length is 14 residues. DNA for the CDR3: TGTGCCGGCAGTTACTCGGGGGTAGGACAGCCCCAGCATTTT. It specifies CAGSYSGVGQPQHF.

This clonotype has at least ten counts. The CDR3 sequence is CSAPKAGVVLSYEQYF. The CDR3 nucleotides read TGCAGTGCCCCCAAGGCGGGAGTAGTACTTTCCTACGAGCAGTACTTC. V gene TRBV20-1 combines with J gene TRBJ2-7; 7 bases align to TRBD2. The ends lost 6 bases at V and 1 base at J; junction bases unmatched: 15. This CDR3 contains 16 residues. Looked up from germline, CDR1 is DFQATT and CDR2 is SNEGSKA (reference sequence).

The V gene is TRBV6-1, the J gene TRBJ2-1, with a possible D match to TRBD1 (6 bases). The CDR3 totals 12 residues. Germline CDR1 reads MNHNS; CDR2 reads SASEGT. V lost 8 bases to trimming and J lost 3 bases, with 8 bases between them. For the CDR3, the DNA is TGTGCCAGCGGGGACATCTACAATGAGCAGTTCTTC. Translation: CASGDIYNEQFF.

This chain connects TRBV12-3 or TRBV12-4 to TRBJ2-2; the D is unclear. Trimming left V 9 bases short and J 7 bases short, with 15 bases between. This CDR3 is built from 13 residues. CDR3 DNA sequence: TGTGCCAGTTTTCTCCCCTGGAGCGGGGAGCTGTTTTTT. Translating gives CASFLPWSGELFF.

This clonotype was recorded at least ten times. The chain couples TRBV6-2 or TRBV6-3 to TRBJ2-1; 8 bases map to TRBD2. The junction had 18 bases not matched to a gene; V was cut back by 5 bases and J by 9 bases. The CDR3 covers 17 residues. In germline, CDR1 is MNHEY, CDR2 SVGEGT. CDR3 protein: CASSRVYLAGRGIEQFF. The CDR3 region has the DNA TGTGCCAGCAGTCGCGTCTACCTAGCGGGCAGGGGAATTGAGCAGTTCTTC.

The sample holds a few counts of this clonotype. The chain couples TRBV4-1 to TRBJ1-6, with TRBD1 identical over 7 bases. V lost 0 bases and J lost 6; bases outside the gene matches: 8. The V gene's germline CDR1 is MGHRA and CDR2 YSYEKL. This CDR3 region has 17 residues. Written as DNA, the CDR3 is TGCGCCAGCAGCCAAGAAGGGGGCGCCTCGCTTAATTCACCCCTCCACTTT. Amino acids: CASSQEGGASLNSPLHF.

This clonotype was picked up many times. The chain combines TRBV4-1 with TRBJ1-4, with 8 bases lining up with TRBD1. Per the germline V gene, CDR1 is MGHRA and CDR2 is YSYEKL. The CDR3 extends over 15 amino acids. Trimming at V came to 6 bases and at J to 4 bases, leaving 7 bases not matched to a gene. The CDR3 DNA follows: TGCGCCAGCAGACCTACAGGGGGGTTTAATGAAAAACTGTTTTTT. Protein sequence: CASRPTGGFNEKLFF.

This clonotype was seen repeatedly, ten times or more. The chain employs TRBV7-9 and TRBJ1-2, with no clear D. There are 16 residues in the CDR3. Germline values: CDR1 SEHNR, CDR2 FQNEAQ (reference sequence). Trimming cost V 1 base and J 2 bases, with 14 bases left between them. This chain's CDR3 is CASSLGGQPLNYGYTF. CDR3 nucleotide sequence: TGTGCCAGCAGCTTAGGAGGGCAGCCGCTAAACTATGGCTACACCTTC. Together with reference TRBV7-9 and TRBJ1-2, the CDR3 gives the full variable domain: DTGVSQNPRHKITKRGQNVTFRCDPISEHNRLYWYRQTLGQGPEFLTYFQNEAQLEKSRLLSDRFSAERPKGSFSTLEIQRTEQGDSAMYLCASSLGGQPLNYGYTFGSGTRLTVV.

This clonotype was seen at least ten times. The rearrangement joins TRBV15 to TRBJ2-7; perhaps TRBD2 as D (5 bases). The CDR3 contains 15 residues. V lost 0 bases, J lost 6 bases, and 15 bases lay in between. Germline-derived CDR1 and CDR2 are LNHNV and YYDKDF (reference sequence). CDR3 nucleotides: TGTGCCACCAGCAGAGATTTAGAGGGATACTCCGAGCAGTACTTC. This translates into CATSRDLEGYSEQYF.

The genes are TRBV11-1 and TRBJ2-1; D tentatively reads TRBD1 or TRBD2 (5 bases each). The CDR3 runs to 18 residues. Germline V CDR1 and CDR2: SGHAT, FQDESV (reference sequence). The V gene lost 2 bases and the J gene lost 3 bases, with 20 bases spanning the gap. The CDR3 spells CASSLYPRDGAFYNEQFF. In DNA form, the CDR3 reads TGTGCCAGCAGCTTATATCCCCGGGACGGGGCCTTCTACAATGAGCAGTTCTTC.

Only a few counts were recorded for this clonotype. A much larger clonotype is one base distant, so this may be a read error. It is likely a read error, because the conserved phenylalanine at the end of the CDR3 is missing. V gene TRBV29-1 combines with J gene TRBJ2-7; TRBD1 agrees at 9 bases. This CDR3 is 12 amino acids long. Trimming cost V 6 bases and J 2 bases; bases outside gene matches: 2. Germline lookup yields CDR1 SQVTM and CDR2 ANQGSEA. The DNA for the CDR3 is TGCAGCGTCCGGACAGGGGCCTACGAGCAGTACTCC. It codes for CSVRTGAYEQYS.

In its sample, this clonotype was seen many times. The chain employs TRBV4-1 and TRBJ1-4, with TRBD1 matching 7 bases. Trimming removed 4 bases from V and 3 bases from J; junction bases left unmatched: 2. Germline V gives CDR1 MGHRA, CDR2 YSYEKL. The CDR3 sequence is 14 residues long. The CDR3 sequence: CASSPDRANEKLFF. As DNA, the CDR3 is TGCGCCAGCAGCCCTGACAGGGCTAATGAAAAACTGTTTTTT.

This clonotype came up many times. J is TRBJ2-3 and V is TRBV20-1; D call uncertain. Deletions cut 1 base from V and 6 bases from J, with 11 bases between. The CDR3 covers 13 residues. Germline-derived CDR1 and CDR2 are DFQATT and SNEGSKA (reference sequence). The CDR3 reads CSARGRASDTQYF. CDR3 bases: TGCAGTGCTAGAGGACGGGCATCGGATACGCAGTATTTT.

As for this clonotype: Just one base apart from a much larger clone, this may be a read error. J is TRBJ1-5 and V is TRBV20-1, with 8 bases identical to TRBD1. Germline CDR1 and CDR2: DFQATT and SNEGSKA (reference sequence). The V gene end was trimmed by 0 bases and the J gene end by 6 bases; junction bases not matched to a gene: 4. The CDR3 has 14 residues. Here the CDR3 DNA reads TGCAGTGCTAGAGATCTCCAGGGGGCTCAGCCCCAGCATTTT. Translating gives CSARDLQGAQPQHF.

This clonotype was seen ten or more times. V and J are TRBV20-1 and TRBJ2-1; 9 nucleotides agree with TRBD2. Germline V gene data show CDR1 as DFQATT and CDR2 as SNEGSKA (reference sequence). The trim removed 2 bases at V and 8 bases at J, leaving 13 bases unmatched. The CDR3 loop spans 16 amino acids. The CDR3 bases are TGCAGTGCTAGAAGGGCGGGAGGGCCGTTTTTGGATGAGCAGTTCTTC. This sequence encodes CSARRAGGPFLDEQFF.

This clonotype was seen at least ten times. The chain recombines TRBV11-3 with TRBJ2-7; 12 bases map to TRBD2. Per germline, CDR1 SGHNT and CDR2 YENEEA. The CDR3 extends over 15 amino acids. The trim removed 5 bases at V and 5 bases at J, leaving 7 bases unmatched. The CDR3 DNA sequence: TGTGCCAGCAGCCCGCTAGCGGGGGGGCTGGACGAGCAGTACTTC. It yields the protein CASSPLAGGLDEQYF.

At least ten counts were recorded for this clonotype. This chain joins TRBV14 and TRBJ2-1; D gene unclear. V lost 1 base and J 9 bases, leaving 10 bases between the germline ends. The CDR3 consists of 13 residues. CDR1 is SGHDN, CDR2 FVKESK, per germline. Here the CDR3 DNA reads TGTGCCAGCAGCCAAGTTATCCGGAGTGAGCAGTTCTTC. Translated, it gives CASSQVIRSEQFF.

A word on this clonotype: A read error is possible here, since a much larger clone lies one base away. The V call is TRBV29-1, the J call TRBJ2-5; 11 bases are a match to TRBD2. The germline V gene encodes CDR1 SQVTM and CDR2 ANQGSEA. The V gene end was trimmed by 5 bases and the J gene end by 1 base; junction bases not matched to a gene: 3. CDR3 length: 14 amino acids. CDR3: CSVPTSGSQETQYF. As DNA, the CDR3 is TGCAGCGTTCCCACTAGCGGGAGCCAAGAGACCCAGTACTTC.

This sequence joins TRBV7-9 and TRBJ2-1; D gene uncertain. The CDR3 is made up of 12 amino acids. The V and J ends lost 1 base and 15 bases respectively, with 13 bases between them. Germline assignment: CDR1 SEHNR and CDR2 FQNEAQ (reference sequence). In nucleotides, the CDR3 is TGTGCCAGCAGCTTAGAGTACAATGAGTGGTTCTTC. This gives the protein CASSLEYNEWFF.

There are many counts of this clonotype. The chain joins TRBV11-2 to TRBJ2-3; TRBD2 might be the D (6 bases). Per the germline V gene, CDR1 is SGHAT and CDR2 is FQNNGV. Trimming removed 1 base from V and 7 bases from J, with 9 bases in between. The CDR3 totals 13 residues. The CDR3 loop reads CASSLGGDNTQYF. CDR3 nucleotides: TGTGCCAGCAGCTTAGGGGGGGATAATACGCAGTATTTT.

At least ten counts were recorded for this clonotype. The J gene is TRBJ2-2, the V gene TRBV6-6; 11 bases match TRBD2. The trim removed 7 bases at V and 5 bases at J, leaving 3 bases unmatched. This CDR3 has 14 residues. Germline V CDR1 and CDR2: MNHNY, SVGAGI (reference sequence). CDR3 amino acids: CASTLAGGTGELFF. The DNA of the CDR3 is TGTGCCAGCACCCTAGCGGGAGGTACCGGGGAGCTGTTTTTT.

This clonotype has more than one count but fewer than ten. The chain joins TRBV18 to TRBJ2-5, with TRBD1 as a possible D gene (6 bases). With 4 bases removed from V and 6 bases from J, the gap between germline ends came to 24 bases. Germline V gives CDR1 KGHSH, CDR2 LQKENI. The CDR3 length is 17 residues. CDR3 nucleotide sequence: TGTGCCAGCTCACTAAAAGGTCGGGACACCGAGGGAAAGACCCAGTACTTC. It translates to CASSLKGRDTEGKTQYF.